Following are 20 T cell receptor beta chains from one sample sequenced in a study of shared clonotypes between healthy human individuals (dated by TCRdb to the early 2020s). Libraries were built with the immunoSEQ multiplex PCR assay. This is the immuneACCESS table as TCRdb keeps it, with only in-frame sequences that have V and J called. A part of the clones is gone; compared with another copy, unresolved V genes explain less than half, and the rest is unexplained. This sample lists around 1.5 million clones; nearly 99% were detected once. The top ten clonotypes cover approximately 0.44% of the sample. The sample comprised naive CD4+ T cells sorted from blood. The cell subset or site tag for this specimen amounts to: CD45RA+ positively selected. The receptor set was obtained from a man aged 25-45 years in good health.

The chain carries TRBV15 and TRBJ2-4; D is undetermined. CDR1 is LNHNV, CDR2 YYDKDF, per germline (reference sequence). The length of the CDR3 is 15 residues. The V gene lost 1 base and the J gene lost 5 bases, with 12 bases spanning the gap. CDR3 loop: CATSRGVGSENIQYF. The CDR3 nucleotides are TGTGCCACCAGCAGAGGAGTGGGTTCAGAAAACATTCAGTACTTC. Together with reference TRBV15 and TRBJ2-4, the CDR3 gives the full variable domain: DAMVIQNPRYQVTQFGKPVTLSCSQTLNHNVMYWYQQKSSQAPKLLFHYYDKDFNNEADTPDNFQSRRPNTSFCFLDIRSPGLGDTAMYLCATSRGVGSENIQYFGAGTRLSVL.

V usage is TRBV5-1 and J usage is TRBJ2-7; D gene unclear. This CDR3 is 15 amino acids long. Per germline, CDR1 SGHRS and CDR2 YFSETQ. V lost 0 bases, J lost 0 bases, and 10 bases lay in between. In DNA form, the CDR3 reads TGCGCCAGCAGCTTGGATCTCAGCCCCTCCTACGAGCAGTACTTC. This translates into CASSLDLSPSYEQYF. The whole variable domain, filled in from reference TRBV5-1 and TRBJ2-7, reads KAGVTQTPRYLIKTRGQQVTLSCSPISGHRSVSWYQQTPGQGLQFLFEYFSETQRNKGNFPGRFSGRQFSNSRSEMNVSTLELGDSALYLCASSLDLSPSYEQYFGPGTRLTVT.

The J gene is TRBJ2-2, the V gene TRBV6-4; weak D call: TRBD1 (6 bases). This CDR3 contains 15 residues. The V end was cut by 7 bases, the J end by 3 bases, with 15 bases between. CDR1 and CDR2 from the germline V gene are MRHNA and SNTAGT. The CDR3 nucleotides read TGTGCCAGCACCCAGGACAGCCTCGACACCGGGGAGCTGTTTTTT. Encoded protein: CASTQDSLDTGELFF.

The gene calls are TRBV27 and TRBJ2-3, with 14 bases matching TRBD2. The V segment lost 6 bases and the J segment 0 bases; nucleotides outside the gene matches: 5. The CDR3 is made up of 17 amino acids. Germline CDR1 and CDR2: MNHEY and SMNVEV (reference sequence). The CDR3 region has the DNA TGTGCCAGCAGACGACTAGCGGGAGGGTTAAGCACAGATACGCAGTATTTT. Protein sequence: CASRRLAGGLSTDTQYF.

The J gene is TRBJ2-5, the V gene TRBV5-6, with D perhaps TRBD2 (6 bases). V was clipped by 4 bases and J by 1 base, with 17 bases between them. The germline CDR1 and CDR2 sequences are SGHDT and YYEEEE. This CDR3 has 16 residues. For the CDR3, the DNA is TGTGCCAGCAGCCGGGGAGGCTACCAACCCCAAGAGACCCAGTACTTC. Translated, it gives CASSRGGYQPQETQYF.

The CDR3 DNA follows: TGTGCCAGCAACATAGGGGGAGGTAATGAGCAGTTCTTC. Translated: CASNIGGGNEQFF. V is TRBV11-3 and J is TRBJ2-1, with D perhaps TRBD1 or TRBD2 (6 bases each). With 7 bases removed from V and 7 bases from J, the gap between germline ends came to 14 bases. The CDR3 is 13 amino acids. CDR1 is SGHNT and CDR2 is YENEEA in the germline V gene.

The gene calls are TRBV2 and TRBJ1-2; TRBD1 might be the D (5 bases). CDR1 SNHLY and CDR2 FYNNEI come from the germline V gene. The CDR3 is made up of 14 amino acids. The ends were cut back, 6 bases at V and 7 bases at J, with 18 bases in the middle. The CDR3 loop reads CASRGGRGTGGYTF. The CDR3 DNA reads TGTGCCAGCAGGGGCGGTCGGGGGACCGGTGGCTACACCTTC.

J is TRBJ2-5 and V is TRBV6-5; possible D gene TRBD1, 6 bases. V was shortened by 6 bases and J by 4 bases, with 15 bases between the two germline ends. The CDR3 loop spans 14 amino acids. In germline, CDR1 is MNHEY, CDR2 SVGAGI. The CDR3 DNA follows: TGTGCCAGCAGCTACCCGGACAGTCGAGAGACCCAGTACTTC. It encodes CASSYPDSRETQYF.

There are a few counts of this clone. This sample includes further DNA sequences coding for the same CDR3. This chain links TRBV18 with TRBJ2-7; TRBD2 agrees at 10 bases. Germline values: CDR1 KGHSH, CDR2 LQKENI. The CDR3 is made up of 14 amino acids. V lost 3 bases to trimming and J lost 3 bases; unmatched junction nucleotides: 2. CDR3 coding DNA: TGTGCCAGCTCACCCCCTAGCGGGAGCTACGAGCAGTACTTC. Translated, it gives CASSPPSGSYEQYF.

In DNA form, the CDR3 reads TGTGCCAGCTCACCACTACCTCTTACCGGGGCCCTTGATCAGCCCCAGCATTTT. This gives the protein CASSPLPLTGALDQPQHF. V and J are TRBV18 and TRBJ1-5, with D perhaps TRBD1 (5 bases). V shed 1 base and J shed 5 bases, with 21 bases lying between them. The germline gives CDR1 KGHSH, CDR2 LQKENI. This CDR3 has 18 residues. The variable domain in full, completed from reference TRBV18 and TRBJ1-5, reads NAGVMQNPRHLVRRRGQEARLRCSPMKGHSHVYWYRQLPEEGLKFMVYLQKENIIDESGMPKERFSAEFPKEGPSILRIQQVVRGDSAAYFCASSPLPLTGALDQPQHFGDGTRLSIL.

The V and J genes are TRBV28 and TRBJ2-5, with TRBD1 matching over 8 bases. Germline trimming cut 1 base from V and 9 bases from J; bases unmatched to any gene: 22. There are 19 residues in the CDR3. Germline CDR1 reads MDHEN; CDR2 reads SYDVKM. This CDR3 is CASSLSEGGQAIIPWPQYF. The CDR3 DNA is TGTGCCAGCAGTTTATCCGAGGGGGGACAGGCGATCATTCCATGGCCCCAGTACTTC.

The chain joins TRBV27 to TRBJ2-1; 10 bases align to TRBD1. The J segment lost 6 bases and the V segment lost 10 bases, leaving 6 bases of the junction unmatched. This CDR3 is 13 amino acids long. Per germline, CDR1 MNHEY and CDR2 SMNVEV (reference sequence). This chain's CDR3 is CATRGTGVNEQFF. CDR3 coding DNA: TGTGCCACCAGGGGGACAGGGGTCAATGAGCAGTTCTTC.

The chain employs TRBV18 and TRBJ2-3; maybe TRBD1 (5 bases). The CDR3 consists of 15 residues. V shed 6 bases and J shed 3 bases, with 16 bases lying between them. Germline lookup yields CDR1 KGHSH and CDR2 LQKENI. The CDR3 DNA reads TGTGCCAGCTCTCCAAGGGGCAGGGATACAGATACGCAGTATTTT. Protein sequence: CASSPRGRDTDTQYF.

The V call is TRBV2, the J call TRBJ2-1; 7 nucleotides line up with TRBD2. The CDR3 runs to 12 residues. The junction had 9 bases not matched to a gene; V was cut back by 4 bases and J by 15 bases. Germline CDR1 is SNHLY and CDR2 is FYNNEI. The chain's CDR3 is CASSAWEGSPFF. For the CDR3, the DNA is TGTGCCAGCAGTGCCTGGGAGGGGAGTCCGTTCTTC.

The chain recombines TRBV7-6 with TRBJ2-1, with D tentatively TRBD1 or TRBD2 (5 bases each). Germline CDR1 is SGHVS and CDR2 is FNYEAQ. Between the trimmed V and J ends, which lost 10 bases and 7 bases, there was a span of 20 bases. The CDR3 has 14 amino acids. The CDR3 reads CATRPGPGRNEQFF. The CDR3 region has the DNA TGTGCCACAAGGCCGGGGCCAGGTCGGAATGAGCAGTTCTTC.

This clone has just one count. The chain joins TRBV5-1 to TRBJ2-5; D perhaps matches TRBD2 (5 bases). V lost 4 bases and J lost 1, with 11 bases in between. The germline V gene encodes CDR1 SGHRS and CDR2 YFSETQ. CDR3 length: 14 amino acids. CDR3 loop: CASSIQRTQETQYF. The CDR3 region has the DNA TGCGCCAGCAGCATCCAGCGGACCCAAGAGACCCAGTACTTC.

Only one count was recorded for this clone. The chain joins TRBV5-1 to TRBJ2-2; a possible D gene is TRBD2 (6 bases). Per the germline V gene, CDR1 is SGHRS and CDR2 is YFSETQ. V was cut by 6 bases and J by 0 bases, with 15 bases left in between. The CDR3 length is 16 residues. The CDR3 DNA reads TGCGCCAGCATCGCGGGGTGGGGAACGAACACCGGGGAGCTGTTTTTT. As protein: CASIAGWGTNTGELFF. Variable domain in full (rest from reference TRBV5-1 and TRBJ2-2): KAGVTQTPRYLIKTRGQQVTLSCSPISGHRSVSWYQQTPGQGLQFLFEYFSETQRNKGNFPGRFSGRQFSNSRSEMNVSTLELGDSALYLCASIAGWGTNTGELFFGEGSRLTVL.

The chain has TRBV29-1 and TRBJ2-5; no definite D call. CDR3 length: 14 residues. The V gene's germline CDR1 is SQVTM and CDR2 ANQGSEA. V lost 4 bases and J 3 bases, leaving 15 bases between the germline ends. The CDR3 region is CSVVPQIEEETQYF. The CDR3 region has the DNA TGCAGCGTTGTGCCCCAAATCGAGGAAGAGACCCAGTACTTC.

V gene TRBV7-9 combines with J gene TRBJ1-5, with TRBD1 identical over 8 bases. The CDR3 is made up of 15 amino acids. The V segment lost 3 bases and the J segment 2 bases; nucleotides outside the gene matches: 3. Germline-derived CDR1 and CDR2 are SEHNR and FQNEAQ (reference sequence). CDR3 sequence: CASSFDRGRNQPQHF. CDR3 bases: TGTGCCAGCAGCTTCGACAGGGGTCGCAATCAGCCCCAGCATTTT.

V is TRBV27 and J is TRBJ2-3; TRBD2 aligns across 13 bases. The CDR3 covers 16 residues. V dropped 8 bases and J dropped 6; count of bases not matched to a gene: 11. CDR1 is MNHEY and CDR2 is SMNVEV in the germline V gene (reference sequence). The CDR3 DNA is TGTGCCAGCCGTAGAGGACTAGCGGGAGCGTGGGATACGCAGTATTTT. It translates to CASRRGLAGAWDTQYF.